A single sample gave rise to the 30 T cell receptor beta chains below, sequenced in a study of cytomegalovirus exposure and HLA in healthy donors. This table comes from immunoSEQ multiplex PCR, and its TCRdb copy is limited to in-frame clones, with some not included. The sample has about 150,000 clones, 94% seen once; the top ten hold 1.5% to 2%. Sequenced sample: PBMCs. These receptors came from a man younger than 35 in good health and CMV-seropositive.

The CDR3 DNA is TGTGCCAGCAGCGTATATGCTAGCGGAGCCGGGGAGCTGTTTTTT. Its protein product is CASSVYASGAGELFF. The rearrangement joins TRBV9 to TRBJ2-2; 7 bases are shared with TRBD2. Trimming cost V 1 base and J 6 bases; bases outside gene matches: 6. Germline CDR1 SGDLS, CDR2 YYNGEE. The CDR3 extends over 15 amino acids.

The rearrangement joins TRBV11-2 to TRBJ2-7, with D possibly TRBD2 on 6 matching bases. This CDR3 contains 18 residues. Germline loops: CDR1 SGHAT, CDR2 FQNNGV. Deletions cut 2 bases from V and 2 bases from J, with 22 bases between. The CDR3, as DNA: TGTGCCAGCAGCTTACGGGACTGGCTGAGGGTCACGGCCTACGAGCAGTACTTC. Protein: CASSLRDWLRVTAYEQYF.

V gene TRBV28 combines with J gene TRBJ2-4; 9 positions match TRBD2. CDR3 size: 17 residues. The germline gives CDR1 MDHEN, CDR2 SYDVKM. The V segment lost 6 bases and the J segment 3 bases; nucleotides outside the gene matches: 12. Here the CDR3 DNA reads TGTGCCAGCAGCTTTGGCGGCGGGAGGGCGGACAAAAACATTCAGTACTTC. This gives the protein CASSFGGGRADKNIQYF.

The V call is TRBV5-6, the J call TRBJ1-6, with 9 bases identical to TRBD1. V gave up 6 bases and J gave up 10 bases; unmatched junction bases: 8. Germline CDR1 and CDR2: SGHDT and YYEEEE. The CDR3 loop spans 14 amino acids. The CDR3 DNA reads TGTGCCAGCACCTCACAGGGGGCGGCCTCACCCCTCCACTTT. Protein: CASTSQGAASPLHF.

The chain recombines TRBV5-1 with TRBJ2-7; possible D gene TRBD2, 5 bases. CDR3 size: 15 residues. The ends were cut back, 5 bases at V and 3 bases at J, with 18 bases in the middle. Germline V lookup: CDR1 SGHRS, CDR2 YFSETQ. The CDR3 nucleotides read TGCGCCAGCAGACATCCGGGGAGTCCGAACTACGAGCAGTACTTC. Protein: CASRHPGSPNYEQYF.

The chain joins TRBV9 to TRBJ2-6; TRBD2 is a possible D gene (6 bases). From germline, CDR1 is SGDLS and CDR2 YYNGEE. The CDR3 is made up of 17 amino acids. V lost 4 bases to trimming and J lost 0 bases, with 14 bases between them. CDR3 protein: CASSKVGGISGANVLTF. The CDR3 DNA is TGTGCCAGCAGCAAAGTGGGAGGAATCTCTGGGGCCAACGTCCTGACTTTC.

The sample holds one count of this clone. The V call is TRBV10-2, the J call TRBJ2-7; 10 nucleotides match TRBD2. J was trimmed by 6 bases and V by 5 bases; bases with no gene match: 7. This CDR3 has 14 residues. Germline-derived CDR1 and CDR2 are WSHSY and SAAADI. In DNA form, the CDR3 reads TGCGCCAGCAGTTTCAGCGGGAGGGCCGGCGAGCAGTACTTC. It specifies CASSFSGRAGEQYF.

The chain couples TRBV9 to TRBJ2-1, with 10 bases lining up with TRBD2. The CDR3 extends over 16 amino acids. Losses at the gene ends were 0 bases for V and 3 bases for J; bases not matched to a gene: 3. CDR1 SGDLS and CDR2 YYNGEE come from the germline V gene. CDR3 in amino acids: CASSVDLAGVYNEQFF. The CDR3 bases are TGTGCCAGCAGCGTAGACCTAGCGGGAGTCTACAATGAGCAGTTCTTC.

The DNA of the CDR3 is TGTGCCAGCAGTCTCGCGGGACAGGGGGCCTACGAGCAGTACTTC. Translated, it gives CASSLAGQGAYEQYF. The V and J genes are TRBV6-1 and TRBJ2-7, with 11 nucleotides matching TRBD1. Unmatched junction bases numbered 5, after V lost 5 bases and J lost 2 bases. The CDR3 consists of 15 residues. Germline assignment: CDR1 MNHNS and CDR2 SASEGT.

The genes are TRBV7-6 and TRBJ2-7, with a tentative D call TRBD2 (5 bases). From germline, CDR1 is SGHVS and CDR2 FNYEAQ. The CDR3 has 14 amino acids. Trimming shortened V by 2 bases and J by 2 bases, and 10 bases separated the two germline ends. The CDR3 is CASSLTASTYEQYF. In DNA, the CDR3 is TGTGCCAGCAGCTTAACGGCTAGCACCTACGAGCAGTACTTC.

The chain has TRBV28 and TRBJ2-3, with 7 positions matching TRBD2. Germline-derived CDR1 and CDR2 are MDHEN and SYDVKM. Trimming took 1 base from V and 0 from J; bases not matched to a gene: 7. The CDR3 has 17 amino acids. In DNA form, the CDR3 reads TGTGCCAGCAGTTTATTCATCCTAGCGGCTAGCACAGATACGCAGTATTTT. Translation: CASSLFILAASTDTQYF. The full variable domain, completed using reference TRBV28 and TRBJ2-3, is DVKVTQSSRYLVKRTGEKVFLECVQDMDHENMFWYRQDPGLGLRLIYFSYDVKMKEKGDIPEGYSVSREKKERFSLILESASTNQTSMYLCASSLFILAASTDTQYFGPGTRLTVL.

The chain is built from TRBV6-5 and TRBJ1-4, with TRBD1 matching 9 bases. V was clipped by 2 bases and J by 6 bases; unmatched bases: 7. Germline V gene lookup returns CDR1 MNHEY and CDR2 SVGAGI. The CDR3 totals 16 residues. CDR3 sequence reads: CASSYPVRTGDEKLFF. In DNA form, the CDR3 reads TGTGCCAGCAGTTACCCTGTCCGGACAGGGGATGAAAAACTGTTTTTT.

J is TRBJ2-1 and V is TRBV28; 8 bases map to TRBD2. The germline V gene encodes CDR1 MDHEN and CDR2 SYDVKM. This CDR3 has 15 residues. The junction had 10 bases not matched to a gene; V was cut back by 6 bases and J by 6 bases. DNA of the CDR3: TGTGCCAGCAGCCTCCCGGGGGGGGCCGCCAATGAGCAGTTCTTC. Its protein product is CASSLPGGAANEQFF.

V gene TRBV2 combines with J gene TRBJ2-3; 7 positions agree with TRBD1. The CDR3 runs to 15 residues. The germline V gene encodes CDR1 SNHLY and CDR2 FYNNEI. V gave up 4 bases and J gave up 1 base; unmatched junction bases: 5. The CDR3 region has the DNA TGTGCCAGCAGTGTAGGGCAGGGGGGCACAGATACGCAGTATTTT. Translation gives CASSVGQGGTDTQYF. The full variable domain, rest sourced from reference TRBV2 and TRBJ2-3, is EPEVTQTPSHQVTQMGQEVILRCVPISNHLYFYWYRQILGQKVEFLVSFYNNEISEKSEIFDDQFSVERPDGSNFTLKIRSTKLEDSAMYFCASSVGQGGTDTQYFGPGTRLTVL.

This chain connects TRBV14 to TRBJ1-1; D is uncertain. V was pared by 1 base and J by 5 bases, with 14 bases between. The CDR3 is 15 residues long. Germline loops: CDR1 SGHDN, CDR2 FVKESK. As DNA, the CDR3 is TGTGCCAGCAGCCAAGGTTGGTCGGGGTGGACTGAAGCTTTCTTT. Protein sequence: CASSQGWSGWTEAFF.

The chain joins TRBV10-3 to TRBJ2-7, with D tentatively TRBD1 (5 bases). Trimming removed 0 bases from V and 0 bases from J, with 9 bases in between. The CDR3 covers 15 residues. Germline loops: CDR1 ENHRY, CDR2 SYGVKD. The chain's CDR3 is CAISESRGSSYEQYF. The CDR3 nucleotides read TGTGCCATCAGTGAGTCAAGGGGAAGCTCCTACGAGCAGTACTTC.

The chain has TRBV2 and TRBJ2-3, with 14 bases identical to TRBD2. Germline V CDR1 and CDR2: SNHLY, FYNNEI. Trimming cost V 7 bases and J 4 bases; bases outside gene matches: 7. The length of the CDR3 is 16 residues. The CDR3 sequence is CASKRGLAGDADTQYF. In DNA, the CDR3 is TGTGCCAGCAAAAGGGGACTAGCGGGAGATGCAGATACGCAGTATTTT. Combining the CDR3 with reference TRBV2 and TRBJ2-3 gives the whole variable domain EPEVTQTPSHQVTQMGQEVILRCVPISNHLYFYWYRQILGQKVEFLVSFYNNEISEKSEIFDDQFSVERPDGSNFTLKIRSTKLEDSAMYFCASKRGLAGDADTQYFGPGTRLTVL.

The CDR3 protein is CASSRLAGAKVEQFF. CDR3 nucleotide sequence: TGTGCCAGCAGCCGACTAGCGGGAGCGAAGGTTGAGCAGTTCTTC. The chain couples TRBV28 to TRBJ2-1; TRBD2 matches 12 bases. V was pared by 6 bases and J by 9 bases, with 9 bases of the junction left unmatched. Germline CDR1 and CDR2: MDHEN and SYDVKM. The CDR3 covers 15 residues.

V and J are TRBV2 and TRBJ1-5; maybe TRBD1 (5 bases). CDR3 length: 16 amino acids. V was clipped by 5 bases and J by 1 base, with 15 bases between them. Germline CDR1 SNHLY, CDR2 FYNNEI. CDR3 protein: CASSLPGLGSNQPQHF. As DNA, the CDR3 is TGTGCCAGCAGTTTACCGGGACTAGGGAGCAATCAGCCCCAGCATTTT. Complete variable domain (other parts from reference TRBV2 and TRBJ1-5): EPEVTQTPSHQVTQMGQEVILRCVPISNHLYFYWYRQILGQKVEFLVSFYNNEISEKSEIFDDQFSVERPDGSNFTLKIRSTKLEDSAMYFCASSLPGLGSNQPQHFGDGTRLSIL.

This clone has a single count. This chain joins TRBV5-1 and TRBJ1-1; TRBD1 matches 7 bases. Per the germline V gene, CDR1 is SGHRS and CDR2 is YFSETQ. The CDR3 has 13 residues. After removal of 4 bases from V and 7 bases from J, the junction contained 7 bases not matched to a gene. CDR3 bases: TGCGCCAGCAGCGCCAGGGGGGACAGTGAAGCTTTCTTT. It encodes CASSARGDSEAFF.

The chain combines TRBV10-3 with TRBJ2-1; TRBD2 is a possible D gene (5 bases). V lost 2 bases, J lost 5 bases, and 13 bases lay in between. Germline CDR1 and CDR2: ENHRY and SYGVKD. This CDR3 contains 15 residues. CDR3 region: CAISEMASRDNEQFF. In DNA, the CDR3 is TGTGCCATCAGTGAGATGGCTAGCAGAGACAATGAGCAGTTCTTC.

The rearrangement links TRBV9 to TRBJ2-1; 7 bases are a match to TRBD2. V was clipped by 2 bases and J by 7 bases; unmatched bases: 9. The CDR3 is 15 amino acids. Germline lookup yields CDR1 SGDLS and CDR2 YYNGEE. The CDR3 coding sequence is TGTGCCAGCAGCGTCATGGCGGGAGCCCATAATGAGCAGTTCTTC. It encodes CASSVMAGAHNEQFF.

The rearrangement links TRBV9 to TRBJ2-5; no firm D call. CDR1 and CDR2 (germline): SGDLS, YYNGEE. The CDR3 runs 13 residues. V gave up 0 bases and J gave up 7 bases, with 10 bases separating them. The CDR3: CASSVVAEATQYF. The CDR3 DNA is TGTGCCAGCAGCGTAGTAGCTGAAGCGACCCAGTACTTC.

The V and J genes are TRBV29-1 and TRBJ2-6; a possible D gene is TRBD2 (6 bases). The CDR3 is 13 residues long. Germline CDR1 is SQVTM and CDR2 is ANQGSEA. Trimming shortened V by 4 bases and J by 2 bases, and 6 bases separated the two germline ends. The CDR3 bases are TGCAGCGTTGCGGGGGCTGGGGCCAACGTCCTGACTTTC. Protein product: CSVAGAGANVLTF. Variable domain in full (rest from reference TRBV29-1 and TRBJ2-6): SAVISQKPSRDICQRGTSLTIQCQVDSQVTMMFWYRQQPGQSLTLIATANQGSEATYESGFVIDKFPISRPNLTFSTLTVSNMSPEDSSIYLCSVAGAGANVLTFGAGSRLTVL.

This chain uses TRBV4-2 with TRBJ1-5, with TRBD1 identical over 8 bases. After removal of 1 base from V and 7 bases from J, the junction contained 6 bases not matched to a gene. The CDR3 contains 15 residues. Looked up from germline, CDR1 is LGHNA and CDR2 is YNFKEQ. CDR3 amino acids: CASSQGRQGLQPQHF. The CDR3 DNA reads TGTGCCAGCAGCCAAGGTCGACAGGGGTTACAGCCCCAGCATTTT.

This clone was observed a single time. The chain has TRBV10-3 and TRBJ1-4; no clear D. Germline V gene lookup returns CDR1 ENHRY and CDR2 SYGVKD. V was clipped by 8 bases and J by 6 bases, with 13 bases between them. The length of the CDR3 is 13 residues. CDR3 amino acids: CAIAPRSHEKLFF. The CDR3 bases are TGTGCCATCGCGCCCCGGAGTCATGAAAAACTGTTTTTT.

The J gene is TRBJ1-2, the V gene TRBV28; 9 bases map to TRBD1. The length of the CDR3 is 17 residues. Germline V gene lookup returns CDR1 MDHEN and CDR2 SYDVKM. With V trimmed by 6 bases and J by 2 bases, 13 bases remained unmatched. CDR3 DNA sequence: TGTGCCAGCAGGTTTGGCCGCGGGACAGGGATAAACTATGGCTACACCTTC. Protein sequence: CASRFGRGTGINYGYTF.

This rearrangement joins TRBV19 to TRBJ2-1; TRBD2 aligns across 7 bases. CDR1 LNHDA and CDR2 SQIVND come from the germline V gene (reference sequence). Trimming took 2 bases from V and 6 from J; bases not matched to a gene: 13. The CDR3 contains 17 residues. The CDR3 DNA is TGTGCCAGTAGTATATTAGCGTGGGGGGAGGGCCGCAATGAGCAGTTCTTC. This encodes CASSILAWGEGRNEQFF.

This chain connects TRBV30 to TRBJ1-2; no clear D. Germline assignment: CDR1 GTSNPN and CDR2 SVGIG (reference sequence). The germline V and J ends were trimmed by 4 bases and 3 bases, with 9 bases remaining between them. The CDR3 sequence is 12 residues long. CDR3 in amino acids: CAWTDTYYGYTF. The CDR3 DNA is TGTGCCTGGACCGACACCTACTATGGCTACACCTTC.

The rearrangement links TRBV25-1 to TRBJ2-3; unclear D gene. The germline V gene has CDR1 MGHDK and CDR2 SYGVNS. The length of the CDR3 is 11 residues. Trimming left V 8 bases short and J 0 bases short, with 3 bases between. The DNA of the CDR3 is TGTGCCAGCCGTAGCACAGATACGCAGTATTTT. Protein sequence: CASRSTDTQYF.